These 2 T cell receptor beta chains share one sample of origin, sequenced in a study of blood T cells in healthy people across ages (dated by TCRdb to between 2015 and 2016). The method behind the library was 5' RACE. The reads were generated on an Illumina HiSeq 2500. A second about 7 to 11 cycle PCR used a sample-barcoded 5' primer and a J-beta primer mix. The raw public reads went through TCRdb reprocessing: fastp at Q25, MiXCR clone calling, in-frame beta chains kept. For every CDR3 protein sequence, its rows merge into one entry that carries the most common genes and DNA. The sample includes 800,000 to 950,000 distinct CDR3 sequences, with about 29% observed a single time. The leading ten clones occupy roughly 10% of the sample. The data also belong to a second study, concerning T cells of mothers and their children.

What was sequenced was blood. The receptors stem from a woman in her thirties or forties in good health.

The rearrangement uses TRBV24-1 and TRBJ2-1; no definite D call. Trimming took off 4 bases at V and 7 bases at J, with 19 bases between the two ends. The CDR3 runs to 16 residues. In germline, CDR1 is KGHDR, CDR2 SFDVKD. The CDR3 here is CATSDPLAGERNEQFF. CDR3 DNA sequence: TGTGCCACCAGTGACCCTTTAGCAGGTGAGAGGAATGAGCAGTTCTTC.

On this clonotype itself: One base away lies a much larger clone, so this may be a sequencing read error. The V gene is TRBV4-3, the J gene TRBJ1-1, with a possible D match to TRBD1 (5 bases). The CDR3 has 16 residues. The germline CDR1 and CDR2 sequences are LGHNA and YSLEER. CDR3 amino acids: CASSQDSPGRATEVFF. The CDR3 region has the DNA TGCGCCAGCAGCCAAGATTCTCCGGGCAGGGCCACTGAAGTTTTCTTT.